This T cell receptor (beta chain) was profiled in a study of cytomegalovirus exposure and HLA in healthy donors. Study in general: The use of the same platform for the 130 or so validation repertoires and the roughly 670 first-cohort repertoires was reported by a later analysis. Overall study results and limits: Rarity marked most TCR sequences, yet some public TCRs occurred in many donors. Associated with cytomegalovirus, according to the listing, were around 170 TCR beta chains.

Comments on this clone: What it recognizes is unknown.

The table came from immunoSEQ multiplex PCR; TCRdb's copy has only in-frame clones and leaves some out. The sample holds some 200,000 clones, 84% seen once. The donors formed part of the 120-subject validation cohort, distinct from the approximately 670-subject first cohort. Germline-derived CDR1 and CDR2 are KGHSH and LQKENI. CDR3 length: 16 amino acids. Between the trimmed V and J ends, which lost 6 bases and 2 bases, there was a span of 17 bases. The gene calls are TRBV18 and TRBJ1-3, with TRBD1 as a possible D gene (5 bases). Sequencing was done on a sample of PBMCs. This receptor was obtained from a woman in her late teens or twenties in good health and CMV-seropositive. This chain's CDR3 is CASSPSPTGAGNTIYF. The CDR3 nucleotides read TGTGCCAGCTCTCCATCCCCCACAGGTGCTGGAAACACCATATATTTT. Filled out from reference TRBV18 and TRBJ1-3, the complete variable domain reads NAGVMQNPRHLVRRRGQEARLRCSPMKGHSHVYWYRQLPEEGLKFMVYLQKENIIDESGMPKERFSAEFPKEGPSILRIQQVVRGDSAAYFCASSPSPTGAGNTIYFGEGSWLTVV.